Sequencing of this TCR beta chain was carried out in a study of shared clonotypes between healthy human individuals. Naive CD8 populations comprised CD45RO-negative cells positively selected for CCR7, excluding terminally differentiated effector memory CD45RA+ cells. Running of the assay took place at deep level. TCRdb's table, derived via immunoSEQ multiplex PCR, lists solely in-frame clones and lacks some. The sample records roughly 590,000 clones, less than 97% being singletons. From germline, CDR1 is MDHEN and CDR2 SYDVKM. The CDR3 has 13 residues. V gave up 4 bases and J gave up 0 bases, with 6 bases separating them.

This chain links TRBV28 with TRBJ1-1; D is unclear. The specimen was naive CD8+ T cells sorted from blood. The source of this sequence is a woman aged 30 to 39 in good health. The CDR3 coding sequence is TGTGCCAGCAGTTGGCGTCTGAACACTGAAGCTTTCTTT. It codes for CASSWRLNTEAFF.